The 5 T cell receptor beta chains reported below all come from one sample, sequenced in a study of technical replicates of blood from four donors. TCRdb keeps only in-frame clones here, not all; method: immunoSEQ multiplex PCR. The sample yields 55,000 to 80,000 clones, roughly 98% seen once. Sequencing used T cells isolated from PBMCs. These receptor sequences come from a human donor in good health.

The chain links TRBV10-3 to TRBJ1-6, with 8 bases aligning to TRBD1. The CDR3 is 15 residues long. Germline V gene lookup returns CDR1 ENHRY and CDR2 SYGVKD. The junction had 6 bases not matched to a gene; V was cut back by 5 bases and J by 6 bases. CDR3 loop: CAISTGTGANSPLHF. The CDR3 nucleotides read TGTGCCATCAGTACCGGGACAGGAGCTAATTCACCCCTCCACTTT.

V and J are TRBV9 and TRBJ1-2; D may be TRBD1 (5 bases). Germline V gene data show CDR1 as SGDLS and CDR2 as YYNGEE. The CDR3 contains 15 residues. V gave up 0 bases and J gave up 8 bases, with 17 bases separating them. DNA of the CDR3: TGTGCCAGCAGCGTAGCCCAGGGTGCGGTAGGCGGCTACACCTTC. It is translated as CASSVAQGAVGGYTF.

The gene calls are TRBV6-6 and TRBJ1-2, with D unresolved. CDR1 is MNHNY, CDR2 SVGAGI, per germline (reference sequence). This CDR3 is 14 amino acids long. Trimming took 6 bases from V and 0 from J, leaving 11 bases between them. The CDR3 DNA reads as TGTGCCAGCAGCTCCTATCTTACTAACTATGGCTACACCTTC. It codes for CASSSYLTNYGYTF.

CDR3 sequence: CASSSGPEQYF. The CDR3 DNA reads as TGTGCCAGCAGCTCAGGTCCCGAGCAGTACTTC. V usage is TRBV11-1 and J usage is TRBJ2-7; D remains ambiguous. Germline loops: CDR1 SGHAT, CDR2 FQDESV (reference sequence). The CDR3 runs 11 residues. V was shortened by 4 bases and J by 6 bases, with 7 bases between the two germline ends.

The rearrangement joins TRBV14 to TRBJ2-2, with D possibly TRBD2 on 6 matching bases. Germline CDR1 SGHDN, CDR2 FVKESK. This CDR3 is built from 15 residues. Trimming shortened V by 1 base and J by 4 bases, and 10 bases separated the two germline ends. The CDR3 region is CASSQVEGPTGELFF. DNA of the CDR3: TGTGCCAGCAGCCAAGTGGAGGGCCCCACCGGGGAGCTGTTTTTT.